A selection of T cell receptor beta chains follows, all from one sample in a study of blood T cells in healthy people across ages. TCRdb itself ran the 5' RACE reads through MiXCR, one entry per CDR3 protein. The data show 650,000 to 950,000 distinct CDR3 sequences, with around 42% seen just once and approximately 19% held by the top ten. Material: blood. Receptors originate from a man aged 55 to 70 in good health. The CDR3 runs from the conserved cysteine through the conserved F or W. The D gene is left open where the match is weak. Only some rows state a clone size, as once, few, many or a class for expanded clones.

clone_size	cdr3_length	v_call	d_call	j_call	cdr3_nt	cdr3_aa
.	16	TRBV28	TRBD1	TRBJ2-3	TGTGCCAGCAGTTCTAGACAGGGAAGTAGCACAGATACGCAGTATTTT	CASSSRQGSSTDTQYF
.	17	TRBV7-9	.	TRBJ1-5	TGTGCCAGCAACTCCTCCAGGGTGGGGGATGGCAATCAGCCCCAGCATTTT	CASNSSRVGDGNQPQHF
few	16	TRBV21-1	.	TRBJ2-3	TGTGCCAGCAGCCCTGGAGGCGGGGGCCACAAGGATACGCAGTATTTT	CASSPGGGGHKDTQYF
.	12	TRBV2	TRBD2	TRBJ2-1	TGTGCCAGCAGGCTAGCGGGGCGGGAGCAGTTCTTC	CASRLAGREQFF
.	15	TRBV18	TRBD2	TRBJ2-1	TGTGCCAGCTCACCAAGTAGCGGGGGGGCCAATGAGCAGTTCTTC	CASSPSSGGANEQFF
.	13	TRBV24-1	.	TRBJ1-1	TGTGCCACCAGTGAATCGTCAGGCAAGGAAGCTTTCTTT	CATSESSGKEAFF
.	15	TRBV13	TRBD2	TRBJ2-5	TGTGCCAGCAGCTTAGCGAGGCGGGGGGGCGATGAGCAGTACTTC	CASSLARRGGDEQYF
once	15	TRBV25-1	.	TRBJ2-6	TGTGCCAGCAGTCATCAACCGGGGAGGGCCAACGTCCTGACTTTC	CASSHQPGRANVLTF
.	15	TRBV15	TRBD1	TRBJ1-4	TGTGCCACCAGTACCCGGGGGACAGGGAATGAAAAACTGTTTTTT	CATSTRGTGNEKLFF
many	17	TRBV5-1	.	TRBJ2-5	TGCGCCAGCAGCGCCCGGCCGGGTGAGGACGTCGAGAGGACCCAGTACTTC	CASSARPGEDVERTQYF
.	13	TRBV20-1	TRBD1	TRBJ2-5	TGCAGTGCCCTCAGACAGGGGAGGAATGAGCAGTACTTC	CSALRQGRNEQYF
few	15	TRBV4-2	.	TRBJ2-1	TGTGCCAGCAGCCCAGCCCCCAGCTCCTACAATGAGCAGTTCTTC	CASSPAPSSYNEQFF
.	14	TRBV6-2/TRBV6-3	TRBD1	TRBJ2-5	TGTGCCAGCAGTGCACAGGGGGCTGTTGAGACCCAGTACTTC	CASSAQGAVETQYF
few	13	TRBV10-3	TRBD1	TRBJ2-7	TGTGCCATCAGAAGGGACAGAGACTACGAGCAGTACTTC	CAIRRDRDYEQYF
once	17	TRBV5-8	TRBD1	TRBJ2-7	TGTGCCAGCAGCTCTTATCCCCGGACAGGCCTTTTCTACGAGCAGTACTTC	CASSSYPRTGLFYEQYF
.	15	TRBV19	TRBD1	TRBJ1-2	TGTGCCAGTAGTAGCCGACAGGGGGGAGCCTATGGCTACACCTTC	CASSSRQGGAYGYTF
.	15	TRBV7-2	.	TRBJ1-5	TGTGCCAGCAGCCGTGTGGGGGGGCGGGGGCAGCCCCAGCATTTT	CASSRVGGRGQPQHF
.	14	TRBV2	.	TRBJ1-2	TGTGCCAGCAGTCGGGCCGAAGCTAACTATGGCTACACCTTC	CASSRAEANYGYTF
few	14	TRBV4-3	TRBD1	TRBJ2-7	TGCGCCAGCAGCCAGCAGGGGGCTCGAGACGAGCAGTACTTC	CASSQQGARDEQYF
many	13	TRBV29-1	.	TRBJ2-3	TGCAGCGTTGAAGGGGCTAGCACAGATACGCAGTATTTT	CSVEGASTDTQYF
.	13	TRBV18	.	TRBJ2-7	TGTGCCAGCTCACCGACAGACCCCTACGAGCAGTACTTC	CASSPTDPYEQYF
once	16	TRBV9	TRBD1	TRBJ2-1	TGTGCCAGCAGCGTAGAGGGCAGGGGGCTTTTAAATGAGCAGTTCTTC	CASSVEGRGLLNEQFF
few	16	TRBV24-1	.	TRBJ1-2	TGTGCCACCAGTACTACTTCGGACAGCCTTGGGAGCGGCTACACCTTC	CATSTTSDSLGSGYTF
.	14	TRBV28	.	TRBJ2-2	TGTGCCAGCAGTTTATTCGGGGGCACCGGGGAGCTGTTTTTT	CASSLFGGTGELFF
.	14	TRBV29-1	.	TRBJ2-7	TGCAGCGTTGAAGATGCCGGACGGGGCTACGAGCAGTACTTC	CSVEDAGRGYEQYF
.	15	TRBV27	.	TRBJ2-1	TGTGCCAGCAGTTTATACGCGGAACCCTACAATGAGCAGTTCTTC	CASSLYAEPYNEQFF
.	15	TRBV11-2	.	TRBJ2-3	TGTGCCAGCAGCTTAGGGGGTGCGGGTCTAGATACGCAGTATTTT	CASSLGGAGLDTQYF
many	14	TRBV18	.	TRBJ2-7	TGTGCCAGCTCACCGAACGGACAGAGCTACGAGCAGTACTTC	CASSPNGQSYEQYF
few	15	TRBV6-6	.	TRBJ1-2	TGTGCCAGCAGTTGGATACTAGAATCTAACTATGGCTACACCTTC	CASSWILESNYGYTF